The 17 T cell receptor beta chains below were found in one sample sequenced in a study of cytomegalovirus exposure and HLA in healthy donors. Use of 60 Vbeta and 13 Jbeta primers characterized the PCR. Only in-frame clones appear in the TCRdb table, and some are missing; sequencing was by immunoSEQ multiplex PCR. There are 90,000 to 130,000 clones in the sample; almost 70% occur only once, and 8.7% lies in the top ten. The specimen sequenced was PBMCs. These TCRs come from a man aged 30 to 39 in good health and CMV-seropositive.

The CDR3 DNA reads TGTGCCAGCAGTTATCAGGGTCCTCCCACTAACGAGCAGTACTTC. Translated, it gives CASSYQGPPTNEQYF. The chain has TRBV27 and TRBJ2-7; maybe TRBD1 (5 bases). Trimming stripped 4 bases from V and 5 bases from J, with 18 bases between. This CDR3 contains 15 residues. Looked up from germline, CDR1 is MNHEY and CDR2 is SMNVEV (reference sequence).

The chain joins TRBV7-9 to TRBJ1-2, with 7 bases lining up with TRBD1. V shed 5 bases and J 7 bases; nucleotides not matched to a gene: 7. Germline CDR1 SEHNR, CDR2 FQNEAQ (reference sequence). This CDR3 spans 13 amino acids. The CDR3 DNA follows: TGTGCCAGCAGCGACGACAGGGCCCCTGGCTACACCTTC. It codes for CASSDDRAPGYTF.

The rearrangement uses TRBV7-8 and TRBJ2-6; D unclear. From germline, CDR1 is SGHVS and CDR2 FQNEAQ. The CDR3 has 14 residues. The V end lost 5 bases, the J end lost 0 bases, and 5 bases lay between the germline ends. The CDR3 DNA follows: TGTGCCAGCAGCCCCATCTCTGGGGCCAACGTCCTGACTTTC. Translation: CASSPISGANVLTF.

The chain has TRBV6-5 and TRBJ2-1; a possible D gene is TRBD2 (6 bases). Deletions cut 0 bases from V and 9 bases from J, with 6 bases between. Germline lookup yields CDR1 MNHEY and CDR2 SVGAGI. The CDR3 loop spans 12 amino acids. CDR3 nucleotides: TGTGCCAGCAGTTACTCGGGGGGTGAGCAGTTCTTC. Translation gives CASSYSGGEQFF.

The chain is built from TRBV2 and TRBJ2-7; a weak D match, TRBD2 (6 bases). This CDR3 is built from 13 residues. The V gene's germline CDR1 is SNHLY and CDR2 FYNNEI. V was pared by 3 bases and J by 3 bases, with 9 bases between. CDR3 protein: CASSDVGGYEQYF. The CDR3 nucleotides read TGTGCCAGCAGTGATGTGGGGGGCTACGAGCAGTACTTC.

As regards this clone: At one end, the junction sequence differs from germline, possibly due to a read error. The rearrangement joins TRBV7-7 to TRBJ2-2; TRBD2 might be the D (5 bases). The CDR3 length is 14 residues. Per germline, CDR1 SSHAT and CDR2 FNYEAQ (reference sequence). CDR3 residues: CASSSDGVIGELFF. As DNA, the CDR3 is TGTGCTAGCAGCTCAGACGGGGTCATCGGGGAGCTATTTTTT.

The rearrangement joins TRBV27 to TRBJ1-4; 9 bases match TRBD1. V lost 8 bases, J lost 8 bases, and 6 bases stayed unmatched. CDR1 and CDR2 (germline): MNHEY, SMNVEV (reference sequence). The CDR3 has 13 amino acids. The CDR3 spells CASGTGSLEKLFF. DNA of the CDR3: TGTGCCAGCGGGACAGGGAGCTTGGAAAAACTGTTTTTT.

The rearrangement joins TRBV15 to TRBJ1-2; TRBD1 agrees at 8 bases. Per the germline V gene, CDR1 is LNHNV and CDR2 is YYDKDF (reference sequence). The CDR3 is 15 residues long. J lost 7 bases, V lost 0 bases, and 7 bases had no gene match. The CDR3 nucleotides read TGTGCCACCAGCAGAGATCTAGCAGGGGGCGGTGGCTACACCTTC. Translated: CATSRDLAGGGGYTF.

The V and J genes are TRBV9 and TRBJ2-3; 8 bases agree with TRBD2. The germline CDR1 and CDR2 sequences are SGDLS and YYNGEE. This CDR3 contains 16 residues. The V segment lost 1 base and the J segment 2 bases; nucleotides outside the gene matches: 6. This CDR3 is CASSVTRGGATDTQYF. The CDR3 DNA reads as TGTGCCAGCAGCGTAACACGGGGGGGTGCCACAGATACGCAGTATTTT.

The sample holds a few counts of this clone. This rearrangement joins TRBV5-1 to TRBJ2-2; tentatively, D is TRBD2 (6 bases). Germline V CDR1 and CDR2: SGHRS, YFSETQ. V was shortened by 0 bases and J by 7 bases, with 16 bases between the two germline ends. The CDR3 runs 16 residues. The CDR3 coding sequence is TGCGCCAGCAGCTTGGAGGTTGTCGGCGGGAACGGGGAGCTGTTTTTT. Protein sequence: CASSLEVVGGNGELFF. The full variable domain, rest sourced from reference TRBV5-1 and TRBJ2-2, is KAGVTQTPRYLIKTRGQQVTLSCSPISGHRSVSWYQQTPGQGLQFLFEYFSETQRNKGNFPGRFSGRQFSNSRSEMNVSTLELGDSALYLCASSLEVVGGNGELFFGEGSRLTVL.

The CDR3 DNA reads as TGTGCCAGCAGTAACACACGGGGGGGCGTCGGGGAGCTGTTTTTT. It yields the protein CASSNTRGGVGELFF. The chain combines TRBV5-4 with TRBJ2-2; TRBD2 agrees at 8 bases. The CDR3 runs 15 residues. Germline-derived CDR1 and CDR2 are SGHNT and YYREEE (reference sequence). V shed 5 bases, J shed 7 bases, and the junction held 10 bases outside the gene matches.

J is TRBJ2-7 and V is TRBV7-3; D is undetermined. CDR1 is SGHTA and CDR2 is FQGTGA in the germline V gene. This CDR3 comprises 13 residues. V was trimmed by 5 bases and J by 6 bases, leaving 14 bases between them. CDR3 in amino acids: CASSRDPTSEQYV. The CDR3 nucleotides read TGTGCCAGCAGCCGAGACCCCACGAGCGAGCAGTACGTC.

The chain combines TRBV11-1 with TRBJ2-2; D remains ambiguous. V was cut by 5 bases and J by 5 bases, with 9 bases left in between. The germline CDR1 and CDR2 sequences are SGHAT and FQDESV (reference sequence). The CDR3 has 13 amino acids. CDR3 sequence: CASSQTRTGELFF. CDR3 DNA sequence: TGTGCCAGCAGCCAGACAAGAACCGGGGAGCTGTTTTTT.

The V call is TRBV21-1, the J call TRBJ1-3; TRBD1 is taken as the D call from the table, unchecked against the DNA. TRBV21-1 is tagged as a pseudogene. The CDR3 is 14 residues long. This CDR3 is CASRTQGYGNTIYF. The CDR3 DNA reads TGTGCCAGCAGAACACAGGGGTATGGAAACACCATATATTTT.

V is TRBV30 and J is TRBJ2-7; TRBD2 matches at 7 bases. This CDR3 is built from 14 residues. After removal of 5 bases from V and 0 bases from J, the junction contained 7 bases not matched to a gene. CDR1 is GTSNPN and CDR2 is SVGIG in the germline V gene (reference sequence). CDR3 nucleotide sequence: TGTGCCTGGTCCCGGGGAGGGAGCTCCTACGAGCAGTACTTC. Amino acid sequence: CAWSRGGSSYEQYF.

V and J are TRBV6-5 and TRBJ1-2; D remains unclear. Germline values: CDR1 MNHEY, CDR2 SVGAGI. The CDR3 is made up of 13 amino acids. V shed 6 bases and J shed 4 bases, with 12 bases lying between them. The CDR3 DNA sequence: TGTGCCAGCAGAACTTACGGGATCTATGGCTACACCTTC. Its protein is CASRTYGIYGYTF.

This clone was counted only a few times. The V gene is TRBV2, the J gene TRBJ1-6; 7 bases agree with TRBD1. CDR3 length: 15 residues. V gave up 6 bases and J gave up 5 bases; unmatched junction bases: 7. Per the germline V gene, CDR1 is SNHLY and CDR2 is FYNNEI. CDR3 bases: TGTGCCAGCAGCCACGGGACAGTGGATAATTCACCCCTCCACTTT. Its translation is CASSHGTVDNSPLHF. The complete variable domain, with remaining parts taken from reference TRBV2 and TRBJ1-6, reads EPEVTQTPSHQVTQMGQEVILRCVPISNHLYFYWYRQILGQKVEFLVSFYNNEISEKSEIFDDQFSVERPDGSNFTLKIRSTKLEDSAMYFCASSHGTVDNSPLHFGNGTRLTVT.